Listed below are T cell receptor beta chains from one sample, sequenced in a study of T cells in Graves' hyperthyroidism and ophthalmopathy. TCRdb analysed the multiplex PCR reads with MiXCR anew, one entry per CDR3 protein. Found here are about 380,000 distinct CDR3 sequences, about a fifth of them singletons; the top ten hold roughly two fifths. The sequenced sample consisted of blood. These TCRs come from a man aged 18 to 30 with Graves' ophthalmopathy. Each CDR3 is given with its conserved first and last residue. The order of the fields is D gene, V gene, J gene, clone size, CDR3 DNA, CDR3 protein. The D gene is left open where the match is weak. Rows may omit the clone size; those that give it use once, few, many or a size class.

d_gene: TRBD1
v_gene: TRBV5-1
j_gene: TRBJ2-7
abundance: -
CDR3nt: TGCGCCAGCAGCTTGGGAGGGACAGGAACCTACGAGCAGTACTTC
CDR3aa: CASSLGGTGTYEQYF

d_gene: -
v_gene: TRBV28
j_gene: TRBJ1-2
abundance: many
CDR3nt: TGTGCCAGCAGTTCCGGGAGGGCGAATGGCTACACCTTC
CDR3aa: CASSSGRANGYTF

d_gene: TRBD1
v_gene: TRBV20-1
j_gene: TRBJ2-6
abundance: -
CDR3nt: TGCAGTGCCGTCCAGGGGGCGTCTGGGGCCAACGTCCTGACTTTC
CDR3aa: CSAVQGASGANVLTF

d_gene: TRBD1
v_gene: TRBV4-1
j_gene: TRBJ2-7
abundance: few
CDR3nt: TGCGCCAGCAGCCAACGGACAGGCGGGTCGGAGCAGTACTTC
CDR3aa: CASSQRTGGSEQYF

d_gene: -
v_gene: TRBV7-9
j_gene: TRBJ2-7
abundance: many
CDR3nt: TGTGCCAGCAGCTTCGTCGGGGAGTACGAGCAGTACTTC
CDR3aa: CASSFVGEYEQYF

d_gene: -
v_gene: TRBV3-1
j_gene: TRBJ1-2
abundance: many
CDR3nt: TGTGCCAGCAGCCAAGGAAGGACAGAAATCTATGGCTACACCTTC
CDR3aa: CASSQGRTEIYGYTF

d_gene: TRBD2
v_gene: TRBV5-1
j_gene: TRBJ2-5
abundance: many
CDR3nt: TGCGCCAGCAGCTCTGGGCCTAGCGGGTACCAAGAGACCCAGTACTTC
CDR3aa: CASSSGPSGYQETQYF

d_gene: TRBD1
v_gene: TRBV5-1
j_gene: TRBJ1-4
abundance: few
CDR3nt: TGCGCCAGCAAGGGCCAGGGGGACGGAAAACTGTTTTTT
CDR3aa: CASKGQGDGKLFF

d_gene: -
v_gene: TRBV5-1
j_gene: TRBJ1-2
abundance: few
CDR3nt: TGCGCCAGCAGCTTAACAGTCTCGAATGGCTACACCTTC
CDR3aa: CASSLTVSNGYTF

d_gene: TRBD2
v_gene: TRBV3-1
j_gene: TRBJ2-5
abundance: many
CDR3nt: TGTGCCAGCAGCTGGGGGACTAGCGGAAGAGAGACCCAGTACTTC
CDR3aa: CASSWGTSGRETQYF

d_gene: -
v_gene: TRBV20-1
j_gene: TRBJ2-7
abundance: many
CDR3nt: TGCAGTGCTAGATGGCAGGATAAGATCTACGAGCAGTACTTC
CDR3aa: CSARWQDKIYEQYF

d_gene: -
v_gene: TRBV9
j_gene: TRBJ1-1
abundance: many
CDR3nt: TGTGCCAGCAGCACCCAGGGGCAGGCGGCTGAAGCTTTCTTT
CDR3aa: CASSTQGQAAEAFF

d_gene: -
v_gene: TRBV12-3/TRBV12-4
j_gene: TRBJ2-7
abundance: few
CDR3nt: TGTGCCAGCAGTCTCTTTAACGAGCAGTACTTC
CDR3aa: CASSLFNEQYF

d_gene: -
v_gene: TRBV18
j_gene: TRBJ1-6
abundance: few
CDR3nt: TGTGCCAGCTCACCAGGGCGGCCGGATAATTCACCCCTCCACTTT
CDR3aa: CASSPGRPDNSPLHF

d_gene: TRBD2
v_gene: TRBV20-1
j_gene: TRBJ2-1
abundance: few
CDR3nt: TGCAGTGCTAGAATCCCTACTAGCGGGGGGGACAATGAGCAGTTCTTC
CDR3aa: CSARIPTSGGDNEQFF

d_gene: TRBD1
v_gene: TRBV3-1
j_gene: TRBJ2-1
abundance: many
CDR3nt: TGTGCCAGCAGCTCCGACAGGGTCTACAATGAGCAGTTCTTC
CDR3aa: CASSSDRVYNEQFF

d_gene: -
v_gene: TRBV11-2
j_gene: TRBJ2-3
abundance: -
CDR3nt: TGTGCCAGCAGCTTTACCGACAGCCGCACAGATACGCAGTATTTT
CDR3aa: CASSFTDSRTDTQYF

d_gene: -
v_gene: TRBV10-2
j_gene: TRBJ2-7
abundance: few
CDR3nt: TGCGCCAGCAGCGGACAGTCCTCCTACGAGCAGTACTTC
CDR3aa: CASSGQSSYEQYF

d_gene: TRBD2
v_gene: TRBV7-9
j_gene: TRBJ2-3
abundance: -
CDR3nt: TGTGCCAGCAGTCGGGACTCTAGCGGGGGGGCAGACGATACGCAGTATTTT
CDR3aa: CASSRDSSGGADDTQYF

d_gene: TRBD2
v_gene: TRBV7-9
j_gene: TRBJ2-1
abundance: -
CDR3nt: TGTGCCAGCAGCCATAGCGGGGGGGATTACAATGAGCAGTTCTTC
CDR3aa: CASSHSGGDYNEQFF

d_gene: TRBD1
v_gene: TRBV5-1
j_gene: TRBJ2-5
abundance: many
CDR3nt: TGCGCCAGCAGCTTCACAGGGGACGAGACCCAGTACTTC
CDR3aa: CASSFTGDETQYF

d_gene: TRBD2
v_gene: TRBV11-1
j_gene: TRBJ2-3
abundance: -
CDR3nt: TGTGCCAGCAGGAATAGCGGGGGGGCAGATACGCAGTATTTT
CDR3aa: CASRNSGGADTQYF

d_gene: TRBD1
v_gene: TRBV3-1
j_gene: TRBJ1-2
abundance: many
CDR3nt: TGTGCCAGCAGCCCTAACAGGGGGCGAGATGGCTACACCTTC
CDR3aa: CASSPNRGRDGYTF

d_gene: -
v_gene: TRBV27
j_gene: TRBJ1-2
abundance: -
CDR3nt: TGTGCCAGGAACCCAGCAGTGAATGGCTACACCTTC
CDR3aa: CARNPAVNGYTF

d_gene: -
v_gene: TRBV10-3
j_gene: TRBJ1-5
abundance: -
CDR3nt: TGTGCCATCAGACAGGGAGGGAATAGCAATCAGCCCCAGCATTTT
CDR3aa: CAIRQGGNSNQPQHF

d_gene: -
v_gene: TRBV25-1
j_gene: TRBJ2-7
abundance: -
CDR3nt: TGTGCCAGCAGTGAAAAAGAGGGGGGCCCCTACGAGCAGTACTTC
CDR3aa: CASSEKEGGPYEQYF

d_gene: -
v_gene: TRBV6-4
j_gene: TRBJ2-3
abundance: -
CDR3nt: TGTGCCAGCAGTTTGCGGCCCGCGGTTGGGGCCAACACAGATACGCAGTATTTT
CDR3aa: CASSLRPAVGANTDTQYF

d_gene: -
v_gene: TRBV20-1
j_gene: TRBJ2-7
abundance: many
CDR3nt: TGCAGTGCTAGAGTGGGGGCCTACGAGCAGTACTTC
CDR3aa: CSARVGAYEQYF

d_gene: -
v_gene: TRBV3-1
j_gene: TRBJ1-1
abundance: -
CDR3nt: TGTGCCAGCAGTTTAATGGGAGGGAACACTGAAGCTTTCTTT
CDR3aa: CASSLMGGNTEAFF

d_gene: -
v_gene: TRBV2
j_gene: TRBJ1-1
abundance: -
CDR3nt: TGTGCCAGCAGTGCCCAAGGGGGGGACACTGAAGCTTTCTTT
CDR3aa: CASSAQGGDTEAFF

d_gene: -
v_gene: TRBV6-1
j_gene: TRBJ2-3
abundance: few
CDR3nt: TGTGCCAGCAGTGAATGGGCCGATGGTACGCAGTATTTT
CDR3aa: CASSEWADGTQYF

d_gene: -
v_gene: TRBV19
j_gene: TRBJ1-4
abundance: few
CDR3nt: TGTGCCAGTAGTACTGGACGGGTGGATAATGAAAAACTGTTTTTT
CDR3aa: CASSTGRVDNEKLFF

d_gene: TRBD1
v_gene: TRBV6-6
j_gene: TRBJ1-2
abundance: -
CDR3nt: TGTGCCAGCCGGCGGACAGGTGAGGGATATGGCTACACCTTC
CDR3aa: CASRRTGEGYGYTF

d_gene: -
v_gene: TRBV6-5
j_gene: TRBJ2-1
abundance: -
CDR3nt: TGTGCCAGCAGTTACTCCCCTCCGTGGGGGGCCCCCGGGGACAATGAGCAGTTCTTC
CDR3aa: CASSYSPPWGAPGDNEQFF

d_gene: TRBD1
v_gene: TRBV5-5
j_gene: TRBJ1-1
abundance: many
CDR3nt: TGTGCCAGCAGCTCGGGGGGGACAGGGACCTATACTGAAGCTTTCTTT
CDR3aa: CASSSGGTGTYTEAFF

d_gene: TRBD2
v_gene: TRBV7-9
j_gene: TRBJ2-1
abundance: -
CDR3nt: TGTGCCAGCAGACCTCTAGCGGGGGATGACAATGAGCAGTTCTTC
CDR3aa: CASRPLAGDDNEQFF

d_gene: -
v_gene: TRBV6-1
j_gene: TRBJ2-5
abundance: many
CDR3nt: TGTGCCAGCAGACAGCGCCCGGGGGAGACCCAGTACTTC
CDR3aa: CASRQRPGETQYF

d_gene: -
v_gene: TRBV20-1
j_gene: TRBJ1-1
abundance: many
CDR3nt: TGCAGTGCTCTCTCAGTCCAGAACACTGAAGCTTTCTTT
CDR3aa: CSALSVQNTEAFF

d_gene: TRBD2
v_gene: TRBV7-8
j_gene: TRBJ2-7
abundance: many
CDR3nt: TGTGCCAGCAGCCCGAAGGGACTAGCGCGGAACTCCTACGAGCAGTACTTC
CDR3aa: CASSPKGLARNSYEQYF

d_gene: TRBD1
v_gene: TRBV2
j_gene: TRBJ2-4
abundance: many
CDR3nt: TGTGCCAACAGGGGAACCAAAAACATTCAGTACTTC
CDR3aa: CANRGTKNIQYF

d_gene: TRBD2
v_gene: TRBV27
j_gene: TRBJ2-1
abundance: many
CDR3nt: TGTGCCAGCAGTATACTAGCGGGGGGTCCCTACAATGAGCAGTTCTTC
CDR3aa: CASSILAGGPYNEQFF

d_gene: -
v_gene: TRBV5-6
j_gene: TRBJ1-1
abundance: few
CDR3nt: TGTGCCAGCAGGGAAACTGGGGGGATTGAAGCTTTCTTT
CDR3aa: CASRETGGIEAFF

d_gene: -
v_gene: TRBV5-1
j_gene: TRBJ1-2
abundance: -
CDR3nt: TGCGCCAGCAGCCCTACCGGAGACGGTGGCTACACCTTC
CDR3aa: CASSPTGDGGYTF

d_gene: -
v_gene: TRBV5-8
j_gene: TRBJ1-2
abundance: -
CDR3nt: TGTGCCAGCAGCCACCCCAATGGGGGAATTGAAATCTATGGCTACACCTTC
CDR3aa: CASSHPNGGIEIYGYTF

d_gene: -
v_gene: TRBV5-1
j_gene: TRBJ1-3
abundance: -
CDR3nt: TGCGCCAGCAGCTTCGGTTCCGGCAGGGTGGGGGACACCATATATTTT
CDR3aa: CASSFGSGRVGDTIYF

d_gene: -
v_gene: TRBV20-1
j_gene: TRBJ2-7
abundance: -
CDR3nt: TGCAGTGCTAGAGTCGGGAGCATTTACGAGCAGTACTTC
CDR3aa: CSARVGSIYEQYF

d_gene: -
v_gene: TRBV18
j_gene: TRBJ2-2
abundance: many
CDR3nt: TGTGCCAGCTCACTACGGGTGGCGGACGGGGAGCTGTTTTTT
CDR3aa: CASSLRVADGELFF

d_gene: -
v_gene: TRBV5-1
j_gene: TRBJ1-1
abundance: -
CDR3nt: TGCGCCAGCAGCGCCAACGGGGACACTGAAGCTTTCTTT
CDR3aa: CASSANGDTEAFF

d_gene: -
v_gene: TRBV9
j_gene: TRBJ2-1
abundance: few
CDR3nt: TGTGCCAGCAGCGTAGAAGGGACGCCGGTGGGGAATGAGCAGTTCTTC
CDR3aa: CASSVEGTPVGNEQFF

d_gene: -
v_gene: TRBV20-1
j_gene: TRBJ1-1
abundance: -
CDR3nt: TGCAGTGCTATCGGGGGCGCGAACACTGAAGCTTTCTTT
CDR3aa: CSAIGGANTEAFF

d_gene: -
v_gene: TRBV7-9
j_gene: TRBJ2-3
abundance: many
CDR3nt: TGTGCCAGCAGCCACCCCGGTATGCGAGGCGGAACAGATACGCAGTATTTT
CDR3aa: CASSHPGMRGGTDTQYF

d_gene: TRBD1
v_gene: TRBV6-5
j_gene: TRBJ1-2
abundance: few
CDR3nt: TGTGCCAGCAGTTACTCGGGGACAGGGGTTGGCTACACCTTC
CDR3aa: CASSYSGTGVGYTF

d_gene: -
v_gene: TRBV28
j_gene: TRBJ2-3
abundance: many
CDR3nt: TGTGCCAGCAGTCCCCCCCTCACAGGAACTAGCACAGATACGCAGTATTTT
CDR3aa: CASSPPLTGTSTDTQYF

d_gene: -
v_gene: TRBV6-2/TRBV6-3
j_gene: TRBJ2-2
abundance: -
CDR3nt: TGTGCCAGCACCACTTATACCGGGGAGCTGTTTTTT
CDR3aa: CASTTYTGELFF